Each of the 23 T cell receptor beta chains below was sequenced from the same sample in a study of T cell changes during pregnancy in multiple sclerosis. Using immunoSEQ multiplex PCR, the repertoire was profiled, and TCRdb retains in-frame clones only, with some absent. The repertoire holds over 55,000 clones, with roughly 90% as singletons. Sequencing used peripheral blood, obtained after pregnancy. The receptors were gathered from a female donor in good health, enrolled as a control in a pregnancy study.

CDR3 amino acids: CASSPGRDNSPLHF. CDR3 coding DNA: TGCGCCAGCAGCCCGGGAAGAGATAATTCACCCCTCCACTTT. This chain connects TRBV5-1 to TRBJ1-6; D remains ambiguous. The CDR3 covers 14 residues. V lost 4 bases, J lost 5 bases, and 10 bases lay in between. CDR1 is SGHRS and CDR2 is YFSETQ in the germline V gene.

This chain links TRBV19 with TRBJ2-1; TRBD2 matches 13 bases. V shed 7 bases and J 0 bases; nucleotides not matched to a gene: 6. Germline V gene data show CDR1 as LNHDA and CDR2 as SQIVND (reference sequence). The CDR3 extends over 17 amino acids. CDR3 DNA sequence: TGTGCCAGTACCGGACTAGCGGGAGTTTCCTCCTACAATGAGCAGTTCTTC. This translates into CASTGLAGVSSYNEQFF.

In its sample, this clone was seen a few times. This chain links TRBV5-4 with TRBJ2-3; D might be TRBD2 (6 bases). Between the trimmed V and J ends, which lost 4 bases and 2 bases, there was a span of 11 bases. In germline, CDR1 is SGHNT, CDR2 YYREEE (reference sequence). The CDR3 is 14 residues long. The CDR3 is CASSPTSATDTQYF. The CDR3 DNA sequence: TGTGCCAGCAGCCCGACTAGTGCCACAGATACGCAGTATTTT.

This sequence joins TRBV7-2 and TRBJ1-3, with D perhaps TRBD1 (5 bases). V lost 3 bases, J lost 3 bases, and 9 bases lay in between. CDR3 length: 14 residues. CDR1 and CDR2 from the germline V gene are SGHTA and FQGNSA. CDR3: CASSFGRGGNTIYF. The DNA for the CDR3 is TGTGCCAGCAGCTTCGGGAGGGGTGGAAACACCATATATTTT.

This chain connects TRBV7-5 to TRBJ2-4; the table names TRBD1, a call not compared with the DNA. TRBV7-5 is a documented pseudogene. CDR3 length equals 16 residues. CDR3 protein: CARSFWGQGVKNIQYF. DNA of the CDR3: TGTGCCAGAAGCTTCTGGGGACAGGGAGTCAAAAACATTCAGTACTTC.

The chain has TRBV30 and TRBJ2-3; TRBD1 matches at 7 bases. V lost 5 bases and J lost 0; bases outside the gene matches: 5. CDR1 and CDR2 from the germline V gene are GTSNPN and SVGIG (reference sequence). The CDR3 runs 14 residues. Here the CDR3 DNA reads TGTGCCTGGCAGACAGGGTATAGCACAGATACGCAGTATTTT. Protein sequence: CAWQTGYSTDTQYF.

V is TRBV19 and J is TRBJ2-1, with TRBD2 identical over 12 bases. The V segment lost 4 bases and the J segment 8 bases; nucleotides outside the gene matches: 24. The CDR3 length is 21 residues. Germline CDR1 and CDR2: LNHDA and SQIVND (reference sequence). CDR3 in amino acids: CASSTGGGGGLAGLRAYEQFF. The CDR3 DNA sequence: TGTGCCAGTAGTACAGGGGGAGGGGGCGGACTAGCGGGACTTCGGGCGTATGAGCAGTTCTTC.

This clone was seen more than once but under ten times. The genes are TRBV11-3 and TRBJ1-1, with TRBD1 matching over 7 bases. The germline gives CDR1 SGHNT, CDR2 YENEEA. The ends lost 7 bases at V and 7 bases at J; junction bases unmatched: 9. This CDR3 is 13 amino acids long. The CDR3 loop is CASTDATGNEAFF. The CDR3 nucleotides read TGTGCCAGCACAGACGCGACAGGGAATGAAGCTTTCTTT.

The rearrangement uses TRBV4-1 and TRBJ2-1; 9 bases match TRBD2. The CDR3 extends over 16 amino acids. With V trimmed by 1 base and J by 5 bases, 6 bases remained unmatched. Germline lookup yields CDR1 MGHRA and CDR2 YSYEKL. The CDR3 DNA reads TGCGCCAGCAGCCAAGTAAGACTAGCGGCCGACAATGAGCAGTTCTTC. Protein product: CASSQVRLAADNEQFF.

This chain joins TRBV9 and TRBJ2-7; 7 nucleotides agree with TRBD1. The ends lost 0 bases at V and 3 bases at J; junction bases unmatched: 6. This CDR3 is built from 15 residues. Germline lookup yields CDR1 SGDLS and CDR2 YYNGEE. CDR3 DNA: TGTGCCAGCAGCGTAGATCTGGGACAGATCTACGAGCAGTACTTC. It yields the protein CASSVDLGQIYEQYF. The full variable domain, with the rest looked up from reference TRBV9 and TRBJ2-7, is DSGVTQTPKHLITATGQRVTLRCSPRSGDLSVYWYQQSLDQGLQFLIQYYNGEERAKGNILERFSAQQFPDLHSELNLSSLELGDSALYFCASSVDLGQIYEQYFGPGTRLTVT.

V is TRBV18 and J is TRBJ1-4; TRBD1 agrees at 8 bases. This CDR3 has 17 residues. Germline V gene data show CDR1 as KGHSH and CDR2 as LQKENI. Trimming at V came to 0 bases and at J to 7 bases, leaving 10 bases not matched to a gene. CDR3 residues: CASSPPGQGGVGEKLFF. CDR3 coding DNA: TGTGCCAGCTCACCACCTGGACAGGGTGGAGTTGGTGAAAAACTGTTTTTT.

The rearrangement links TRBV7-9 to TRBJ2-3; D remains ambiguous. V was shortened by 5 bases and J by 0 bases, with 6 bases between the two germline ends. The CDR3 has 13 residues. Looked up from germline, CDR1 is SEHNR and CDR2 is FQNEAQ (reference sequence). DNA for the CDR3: TGTGCCAGCAGCCCCCCAAGCACAGATACGCAGTATTTT. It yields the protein CASSPPSTDTQYF.

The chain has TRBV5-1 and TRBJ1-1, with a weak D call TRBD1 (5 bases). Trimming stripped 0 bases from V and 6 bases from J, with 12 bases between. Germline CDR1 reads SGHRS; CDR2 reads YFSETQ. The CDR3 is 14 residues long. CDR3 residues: CASSLGGVPAEAFF. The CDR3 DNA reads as TGCGCCAGCAGCTTGGGGGGGGTACCCGCTGAAGCTTTCTTT.

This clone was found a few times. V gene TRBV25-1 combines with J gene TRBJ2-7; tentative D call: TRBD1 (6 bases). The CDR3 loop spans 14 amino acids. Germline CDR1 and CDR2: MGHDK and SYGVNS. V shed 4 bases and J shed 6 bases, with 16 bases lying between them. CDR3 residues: CASSVGQPWAEQYF. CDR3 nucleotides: TGTGCCAGCAGTGTAGGACAGCCCTGGGCCGAGCAGTACTTC.

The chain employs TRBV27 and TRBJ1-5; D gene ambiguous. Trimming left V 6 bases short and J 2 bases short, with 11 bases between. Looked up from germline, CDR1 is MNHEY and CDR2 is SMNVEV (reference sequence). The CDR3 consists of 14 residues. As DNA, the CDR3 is TGTGCCAGCAGACGTACGAGTGGCAATCAGCCCCAGCATTTT. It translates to CASRRTSGNQPQHF.

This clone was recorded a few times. CDR3 amino acids: CAIQQGNYGYTF. The CDR3 coding sequence is TGTGCTATACAACAGGGGAACTATGGCTACACCTTC. This sequence joins TRBV30 and TRBJ1-2; 7 nucleotides line up with TRBD1. Germline V gene data show CDR1 as GTSNPN and CDR2 as SVGIG (reference sequence). CDR3 size: 12 residues.

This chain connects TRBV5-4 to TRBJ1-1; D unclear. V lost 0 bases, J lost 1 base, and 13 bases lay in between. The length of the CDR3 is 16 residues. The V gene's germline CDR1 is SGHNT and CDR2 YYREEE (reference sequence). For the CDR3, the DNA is TGTGCCAGCAGCTTGGCTCCGAGGGAAGGGAACACTGAAGCTTTCTTT. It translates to CASSLAPREGNTEAFF.

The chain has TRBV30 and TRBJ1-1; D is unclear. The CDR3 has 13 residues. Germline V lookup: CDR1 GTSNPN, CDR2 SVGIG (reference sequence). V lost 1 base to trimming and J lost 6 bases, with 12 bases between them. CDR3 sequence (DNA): TGTGCCTGGAGTGAGAGGGAATACGCTGAAGCTTTCTTT. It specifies CAWSEREYAEAFF.

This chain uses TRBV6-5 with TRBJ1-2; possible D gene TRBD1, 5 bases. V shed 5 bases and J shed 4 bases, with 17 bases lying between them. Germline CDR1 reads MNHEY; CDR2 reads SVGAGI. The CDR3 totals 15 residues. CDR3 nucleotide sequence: TGTGCCAGCAGTGGGGCGGGGAGTGAGGGCTATGGCTACACCTTC. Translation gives CASSGAGSEGYGYTF.

The CDR3: CASSRGTYNEQFF. DNA for the CDR3: TGCGCCAGCAGCCGGGGGACATACAATGAGCAGTTCTTC. The chain uses TRBV4-1 and TRBJ2-1, with TRBD1 as a possible D gene (6 bases). The V gene lost 4 bases and the J gene lost 4 bases, with 8 bases spanning the gap. The CDR3 is 13 amino acids. Per germline, CDR1 MGHRA and CDR2 YSYEKL.

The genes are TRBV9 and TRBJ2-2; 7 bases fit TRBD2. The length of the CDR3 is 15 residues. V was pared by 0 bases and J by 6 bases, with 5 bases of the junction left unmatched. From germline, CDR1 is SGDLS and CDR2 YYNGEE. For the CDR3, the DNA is TGTGCCAGCAGCGTAGGTAGCGGGTCGGCCGGGGAGCTGTTTTTT. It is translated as CASSVGSGSAGELFF.

The CDR3 DNA sequence: TGTGCCAGCTCATCTGGGCCAGATACGCAGTATTTT. Its protein product is CASSSGPDTQYF. The V and J genes are TRBV18 and TRBJ2-3; no clear D gene. The CDR3 runs 12 residues. The germline V gene has CDR1 KGHSH and CDR2 LQKENI. The V gene lost 5 bases and the J gene lost 4 bases, with 7 bases spanning the gap.

For the CDR3, the DNA is TGTGCCAGCAGCTTGGTGGCAGGGGGCTTCTATGGCTACACCTTC. Residues: CASSLVAGGFYGYTF. The gene calls are TRBV5-8 and TRBJ1-2, with 8 positions matching TRBD1. V lost 0 bases and J lost 4; bases outside the gene matches: 5. The V gene's germline CDR1 is SGHTS and CDR2 YDEGEE. The CDR3 loop spans 15 amino acids.